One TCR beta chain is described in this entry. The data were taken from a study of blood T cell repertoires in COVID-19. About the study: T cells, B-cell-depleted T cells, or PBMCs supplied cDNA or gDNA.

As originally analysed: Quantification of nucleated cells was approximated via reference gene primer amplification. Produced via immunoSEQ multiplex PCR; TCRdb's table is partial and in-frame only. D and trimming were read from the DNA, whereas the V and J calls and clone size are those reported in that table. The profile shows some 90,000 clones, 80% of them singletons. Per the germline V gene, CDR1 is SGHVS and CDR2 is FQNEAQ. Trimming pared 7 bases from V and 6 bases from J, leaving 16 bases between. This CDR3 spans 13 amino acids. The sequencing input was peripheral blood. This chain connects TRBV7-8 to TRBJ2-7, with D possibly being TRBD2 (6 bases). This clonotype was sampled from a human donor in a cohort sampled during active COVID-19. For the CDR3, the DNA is TGTGCCAGCATGTCGAGGGAGGAGGGCGAGCAGTACTTC. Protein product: CASMSREEGEQYF.